This passage covers 25 T cell receptor beta chains from one sample sequenced in a study of circulating CD8 cells and anti-PD-1 response in melanoma. TCR libraries were prepared from around 15 ng of total RNA with the QIAseq Immune Repertoire TCR panel. A single record per CDR3 protein comes from TCRdb applying MiXCR to the reads. The data contain about 140 distinct CDR3 sequences, 6.5% to 9.5% of them seen just once; the ten biggest clones take up 32%. Live CD3+CD8+TCRalphabeta+ cells were sorted into four subsets by PD-1 and/or TIGIT. This specimen consisted of CD8+ T cells from PBMCs, obtained at baseline or after one month of anti-PD-1 therapy (not recorded which). Receptors originate from a human donor with melanoma.

This clonotype is categorized as large. The chain uses TRBV7-3 and TRBJ2-1; no firm D call. The CDR3 is 14 amino acids. Trimming took off 2 bases at V and 6 bases at J, with 11 bases between the two ends. Germline V lookup: CDR1 SGHTA, CDR2 FQGTGA. The CDR3 loop is CASSLGGYFNEQFF. CDR3 DNA sequence: TGTGCCAGCAGCTTAGGCGGATACTTCAATGAGCAGTTCTTC.

This clonotype is large by share. The chain uses TRBV15 and TRBJ2-3, with 7 bases identical to TRBD2. The CDR3 is 15 residues long. V was pared by 0 bases and J by 4 bases, with 4 bases of the junction left unmatched. Germline CDR1 is LNHNV and CDR2 is YYDKDF (reference sequence). The CDR3 DNA reads TGTGCCACCAGCAGAGATTCGGGGGGTGCAGATACGCAGTATTTT. Encoded protein: CATSRDSGGADTQYF.

Judged by abundance, this clonotype is large (0.1 to 1%). V usage is TRBV19 and J usage is TRBJ2-1; D not resolved. The V gene lost 1 base and the J gene lost 12 bases, with 10 bases spanning the gap. The CDR3 is made up of 12 amino acids. In germline, CDR1 is LNHDA, CDR2 SQIVND (reference sequence). The CDR3 sequence is CASSIGTRRQFF. For the CDR3, the DNA is TGTGCCAGTAGTATAGGGACCCGCCGGCAGTTCTTC.

This clonotype is classed as medium-sized. The chain uses TRBV4-1 and TRBJ1-6; TRBD1 agrees at 9 bases. The germline V gene has CDR1 MGHRA and CDR2 YSYEKL. The V gene end was trimmed by 0 bases and the J gene end by 9 bases; junction bases not matched to a gene: 3. This CDR3 is 15 amino acids long. As DNA, the CDR3 is TGCGCCAGCAGCCAAGAGGGACAGGGAGGTTCACCCCTCCACTTT. This translates into CASSQEGQGGSPLHF.

This clonotype is labeled as medium-sized (0.01 to 0.1%). The genes are TRBV7-3 and TRBJ2-2, with D tentatively TRBD2 (5 bases). The germline CDR1 and CDR2 sequences are SGHTA and FQGTGA. Trimming took off 5 bases at V and 4 bases at J, with 17 bases between the two ends. The CDR3 runs 16 residues. Here the CDR3 reads CASSLLSFEGTGELFF. As DNA, the CDR3 is TGTGCCAGCAGCCTACTAAGTTTCGAGGGCACCGGGGAGCTGTTTTTT. Variable domain in full (rest from reference TRBV7-3 and TRBJ2-2): GAGVSQTPSNKVTEKGKYVELRCDPISGHTALYWYRQSLGQGPEFLIYFQGTGAADDSGLPNDRFFAVRPEGSVSTLKIQRTERGDSAVYLCASSLLSFEGTGELFFGEGSRLTVL.

This clonotype counts as large. This rearrangement joins TRBV10-2 to TRBJ2-1; TRBD1 or TRBD2 may be the D gene (6 bases each). The CDR3 runs 12 residues. CDR1 WSHSY and CDR2 SAAADI come from the germline V gene. The V end lost 7 bases, the J end lost 15 bases, and 19 bases lay between the germline ends. CDR3 in amino acids: CASTPDGGMRFF. The CDR3 DNA reads TGCGCCAGCACTCCAGACGGGGGCATGCGGTTCTTC.

By sample fraction, this clonotype is large. The rearrangement uses TRBV5-1 and TRBJ2-7; 11 bases align to TRBD1. CDR3 length: 15 amino acids. CDR1 SGHRS and CDR2 YFSETQ come from the germline V gene. The junction had 8 bases not matched to a gene; V was cut back by 4 bases and J by 5 bases. The CDR3 here is CASSAGQGAFDEQYF. The CDR3 DNA sequence: TGCGCCAGCAGCGCCGGACAGGGGGCTTTCGACGAGCAGTACTTC. Using reference TRBV5-1 and TRBJ2-7 for the parts outside the CDR3, the full variable domain is KAGVTQTPRYLIKTRGQQVTLSCSPISGHRSVSWYQQTPGQGLQFLFEYFSETQRNKGNFPGRFSGRQFSNSRSEMNVSTLELGDSALYLCASSAGQGAFDEQYFGPGTRLTVT.

Of note for this clonotype: A much larger clone lies a single base off, so this may be a read error. The chain employs TRBV27 and TRBJ1-2, with 7 bases lining up with TRBD1. Germline V gives CDR1 MNHEY, CDR2 SMNVEV (reference sequence). The CDR3 is 14 residues long. V lost 5 bases and J lost 7; bases outside the gene matches: 10. The CDR3 region is CASSGSGGTRGYTF. As DNA, the CDR3 is TGTGCCAGCAGTGGGTCAGGGGGGACGCGTGGCTACACCTTC.

In this sample, this clonotype is large. The chain has TRBV20-1 and TRBJ2-7, with TRBD2 as a possible D gene (6 bases). The V gene's germline CDR1 is DFQATT and CDR2 SNEGSKA (reference sequence). V was shortened by 3 bases and J by 0 bases, with 12 bases between the two germline ends. This CDR3 region has 14 residues. The CDR3 spells CSAREGGDSYEQYF. In DNA, the CDR3 is TGCAGTGCTAGGGAGGGCGGGGACTCCTACGAGCAGTACTTC.

This clonotype counts as hyperexpanded. V is TRBV6-2 or TRBV6-3 and J is TRBJ1-1; TRBD1 matches 7 bases. Germline V gives CDR1 MNHEY, CDR2 SVGEGT. After removal of 6 bases from V and 1 base from J, the junction contained 2 bases not matched to a gene. This CDR3 is built from 13 residues. CDR3 sequence reads: CASSGQENTEAFF. CDR3 DNA: TGTGCCAGCAGCGGACAGGAGAACACTGAAGCTTTCTTT.

This clonotype counts as hyperexpanded. This chain joins TRBV18 and TRBJ1-4; D is ambiguous. Between the trimmed V and J ends, which lost 3 bases and 0 bases, there was a span of 11 bases. The germline CDR1 and CDR2 sequences are KGHSH and LQKENI. The CDR3 is made up of 16 amino acids. CDR3 loop: CASSPRVGTTNEKLFF. The CDR3 nucleotides are TGTGCCAGCTCACCGCGAGTCGGAACAACTAATGAAAAACTGTTTTTT.

The CDR3 nucleotides read TGTGCCAGCAGTGAAGGGGAAGCGAACACCGGGGAGCTGTTTTTT. This codes for CASSEGEANTGELFF. The genes are TRBV25-1 and TRBJ2-2; D call uncertain. This CDR3 is built from 15 residues. V was pared by 2 bases and J by 0 bases, with 7 bases between. Germline CDR1 MGHDK, CDR2 SYGVNS.

Sample share makes this clonotype large (0.1 to 1%). This chain joins TRBV24-1 and TRBJ2-5; D gene ambiguous. CDR3 length: 15 residues. Per the germline V gene, CDR1 is KGHDR and CDR2 is SFDVKD. Trimming removed 5 bases at V and 1 base at J, with 13 bases between. CDR3: CATSAWKDGQETQYF. The CDR3 DNA sequence: TGTGCCACCAGTGCTTGGAAAGACGGCCAAGAGACCCAGTACTTC.

By frequency in the sample, this clonotype is hyperexpanded (1% or more). The rearrangement joins TRBV12-3 or TRBV12-4 to TRBJ1-1, with D possibly matching TRBD1 (5 bases). The ends were cut back, 7 bases at V and 7 bases at J, with 10 bases in the middle. This CDR3 contains 11 residues. The CDR3, as DNA: TGTGCCAGCAATCACGGGGGTGAAGCTTTCTTT. It translates to CASNHGGEAFF.

This clonotype ranks as medium-sized. The J gene is TRBJ2-4, the V gene TRBV28, with D hard to call. CDR3 size: 16 residues. CDR1 and CDR2 from the germline V gene are MDHEN and SYDVKM. Trimming stripped 5 bases from V and 0 bases from J, with 14 bases between. The CDR3 coding sequence is TGTGCCAGCAGTCTACTCAAGGGTCTAGCCAAAAACATTCAGTACTTC. This gives the protein CASSLLKGLAKNIQYF.

This clonotype is large in the sample. The CDR3 loop reads CASSQYTGTGPYEQYF. The DNA of the CDR3 is TGTGCCAGCAGCCAGTATACCGGGACAGGGCCCTACGAGCAGTACTTC. The rearrangement links TRBV2 to TRBJ2-7; 9 positions agree with TRBD1. V trimming: 6 bases; J trimming: 2 bases; junction bases outside the gene matches: 11. CDR3 length: 16 residues. CDR1 SNHLY and CDR2 FYNNEI come from the germline V gene.

CDR3 coding DNA: TGCGCCAGCAGCCTACCAGGGGCCTACGAGCAGTACTTC. Residues: CASSLPGAYEQYF. The chain carries TRBV4-1 and TRBJ2-7, with D possibly TRBD1 on 6 matching bases. CDR3 size: 13 residues. CDR1 and CDR2 from the germline V gene are MGHRA and YSYEKL. V was pared by 4 bases and J by 2 bases, with 9 bases between.

This clonotype was found a few times. This chain joins TRBV9 and TRBJ2-7; tentative D call: TRBD1 (6 bases). This CDR3 is built from 13 residues. Germline V gene sequence: CDR1 SGDLS, CDR2 YYNGEE. The V end was cut by 1 base, the J end by 3 bases, with 8 bases between. CDR3 in amino acids: CASSVQQGYEQYF. The DNA for the CDR3 is TGTGCCAGCAGCGTACAACAGGGCTACGAGCAGTACTTC.

As for this clonotype: A much larger clone sits a single nucleotide away, making a read error possible. Without the conserved terminal phenylalanine or tryptophan, this CDR3 likely stems from a read error. The chain has TRBV6-4 and TRBJ2-3, with 10 bases lining up with TRBD1. CDR1 and CDR2 from the germline V gene are MRHNA and SNTAGT. The CDR3 has 15 amino acids. Trimming at V came to 2 bases and at J to 4 bases, leaving 3 bases not matched to a gene. The CDR3 loop reads CASSDGTGEADTQYL. The CDR3 DNA reads TGTGCCAGCAGTGACGGGACAGGGGAGGCAGATACGCAGTATCTT.

This clonotype is labeled as hyperexpanded. The chain joins TRBV4-2 to TRBJ2-7; 8 bases fit TRBD1. The germline V gene has CDR1 LGHNA and CDR2 YNFKEQ. The CDR3 loop spans 14 amino acids. Trimming at V came to 6 bases and at J to 3 bases, leaving 7 bases not matched to a gene. For the CDR3, the DNA is TGTGCCAGCAGTCCCGGGACAGGTGACTACGAGCAGTACTTC. Encoded protein: CASSPGTGDYEQYF.

In its sample, this clonotype ranks as hyperexpanded. V is TRBV6-2 or TRBV6-3 and J is TRBJ2-2; 8 nucleotides match TRBD1. The length of the CDR3 is 15 residues. J lost 7 bases, V lost 6 bases, and 10 bases had no gene match. The germline V gene has CDR1 MNHEY and CDR2 SVGEGT. CDR3 sequence: CASSPDQGAVGELFF. The CDR3 bases are TGTGCCAGCAGCCCGGATCAGGGGGCCGTCGGGGAGCTGTTTTTT.

This clonotype is labeled hyperexpanded. The chain joins TRBV20-1 to TRBJ2-7; 10 bases match TRBD1. V dropped 3 bases and J dropped 3; count of bases not matched to a gene: 2. This CDR3 has 13 residues. Germline V gene sequence: CDR1 DFQATT, CDR2 SNEGSKA (reference sequence). DNA of the CDR3: TGCAGTGCTAGGGACAGGGGGGACTACGAGCAGTACTTC. Its protein is CSARDRGDYEQYF.

In its sample, this clonotype ranks as hyperexpanded. The CDR3 protein is CATSDLQIGLADDLASTDTQYF. CDR3 nucleotides: TGTGCCACCAGTGATTTGCAAATCGGACTAGCGGACGACTTGGCTAGCACAGATACGCAGTATTTT. This sequence joins TRBV24-1 and TRBJ2-3; 10 nucleotides agree with TRBD2. From germline, CDR1 is KGHDR and CDR2 SFDVKD. J was trimmed by 0 bases and V by 0 bases; bases with no gene match: 17. CDR3 length: 22 residues.

This clonotype rates as large. V is TRBV5-4 and J is TRBJ2-3; D gene uncertain. V lost 4 bases and J 0 bases, leaving 12 bases between the germline ends. Germline CDR1 and CDR2: SGHNT and YYREEE (reference sequence). The CDR3 sequence is 15 residues long. CDR3 nucleotide sequence: TGTGCCAGCAGCCAACCATTAACTAGCACAGATACGCAGTATTTT. Amino acids: CASSQPLTSTDTQYF.

This clonotype is hyperexpanded in the sample. The chain links TRBV12-3 or TRBV12-4 to TRBJ2-2, with D perhaps matching TRBD1 or TRBD2 (5 bases each). V dropped 3 bases and J dropped 7 bases, with 9 bases sitting between them. This CDR3 region has 13 residues. CDR3 in amino acids: CASSFGTGGELFF. DNA for the CDR3: TGTGCCAGCAGTTTCGGGACCGGCGGGGAGCTGTTTTTT.